The next 6 T cell receptor beta chains were all read from a single sample in a study of cytomegalovirus exposure and HLA in healthy donors. Profiled with immunoSEQ multiplex PCR; TCRdb holds only in-frame clones, not every one. The sample includes approximately 76,000 clones, less than 95% of them seen just once. The sample comprised PBMCs. These receptor sequences come from a woman aged 18-29 years in good health and CMV-seropositive.

The J gene is TRBJ2-1, the V gene TRBV11-2; D perhaps matches TRBD2 (5 bases). Trimming took off 5 bases at V and 0 bases at J, with 17 bases between the two ends. Germline V lookup: CDR1 SGHAT, CDR2 FQNNGV. This CDR3 region has 17 residues. The CDR3 protein is CASSIQHSGSSYNEQFF. CDR3 nucleotide sequence: TGTGCCAGCAGCATACAACACAGCGGAAGCTCCTACAATGAGCAGTTCTTC.

The genes are TRBV4-3 and TRBJ1-2, with D tentatively TRBD1 (6 bases). This CDR3 spans 15 amino acids. V was shortened by 5 bases and J by 2 bases, with 15 bases between the two germline ends. Per germline, CDR1 LGHNA and CDR2 YSLEER. CDR3 coding DNA: TGCGCCAGCAGCTCTCAAATTACAGGGAACTATGGCTACACCTTC. It yields the protein CASSSQITGNYGYTF.

V gene TRBV6-4 combines with J gene TRBJ2-3; TRBD1 is a possible D gene (5 bases). This CDR3 contains 15 residues. Germline CDR1 is MRHNA and CDR2 is SNTAGT. Trimming took off 8 bases at V and 2 bases at J, with 17 bases between the two ends. The CDR3 coding sequence is TGTGCCAGCGTAGACAGCGACGTGGACACAGATACGCAGTATTTT. Translating gives CASVDSDVDTDTQYF.

The chain links TRBV27 to TRBJ1-5; no clear D. In germline, CDR1 is MNHEY, CDR2 SMNVEV (reference sequence). With 3 bases removed from V and 9 bases from J, the gap between germline ends came to 12 bases. The CDR3 extends over 13 amino acids. The CDR3: CASSFEGTWPQHF. The DNA of the CDR3 is TGTGCCAGCAGTTTTGAGGGCACCTGGCCCCAGCATTTT.

DNA for the CDR3: TGTGCCAGCAGCTTAGTTCCCATGCAGGGGGCTGGAAACACCATATATTTT. Translating it yields CASSLVPMQGAGNTIYF. This chain uses TRBV7-2 with TRBJ1-3; 7 bases agree with TRBD1. This CDR3 comprises 17 residues. Looked up from germline, CDR1 is SGHTA and CDR2 is FQGNSA. V lost 1 base, J lost 2 bases, and 8 bases stayed unmatched.

The genes are TRBV27 and TRBJ1-4, with D possibly TRBD1 on 5 matching bases. V dropped 7 bases and J dropped 3 bases, with 15 bases sitting between them. CDR1 and CDR2 (germline): MNHEY, SMNVEV (reference sequence). The CDR3 length is 15 residues. CDR3 loop: CASTFVGGANEKLFF. DNA of the CDR3: TGTGCCAGCACCTTCGTCGGGGGAGCTAATGAAAAACTGTTTTTT.